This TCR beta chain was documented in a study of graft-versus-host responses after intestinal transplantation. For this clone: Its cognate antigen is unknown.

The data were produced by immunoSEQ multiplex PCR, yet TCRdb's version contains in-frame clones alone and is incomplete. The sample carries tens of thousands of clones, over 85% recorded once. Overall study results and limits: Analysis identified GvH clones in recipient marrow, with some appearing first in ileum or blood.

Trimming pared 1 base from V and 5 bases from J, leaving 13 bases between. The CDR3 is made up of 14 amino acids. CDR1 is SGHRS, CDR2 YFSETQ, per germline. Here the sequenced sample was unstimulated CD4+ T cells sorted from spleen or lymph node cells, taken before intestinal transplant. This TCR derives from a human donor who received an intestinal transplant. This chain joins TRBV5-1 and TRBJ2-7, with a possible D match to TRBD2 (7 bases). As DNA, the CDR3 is TGCGCCAGCAGCTTGCGAGGGGGGGGCAACGAGCAGTACTTC. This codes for CASSLRGGGNEQYF.